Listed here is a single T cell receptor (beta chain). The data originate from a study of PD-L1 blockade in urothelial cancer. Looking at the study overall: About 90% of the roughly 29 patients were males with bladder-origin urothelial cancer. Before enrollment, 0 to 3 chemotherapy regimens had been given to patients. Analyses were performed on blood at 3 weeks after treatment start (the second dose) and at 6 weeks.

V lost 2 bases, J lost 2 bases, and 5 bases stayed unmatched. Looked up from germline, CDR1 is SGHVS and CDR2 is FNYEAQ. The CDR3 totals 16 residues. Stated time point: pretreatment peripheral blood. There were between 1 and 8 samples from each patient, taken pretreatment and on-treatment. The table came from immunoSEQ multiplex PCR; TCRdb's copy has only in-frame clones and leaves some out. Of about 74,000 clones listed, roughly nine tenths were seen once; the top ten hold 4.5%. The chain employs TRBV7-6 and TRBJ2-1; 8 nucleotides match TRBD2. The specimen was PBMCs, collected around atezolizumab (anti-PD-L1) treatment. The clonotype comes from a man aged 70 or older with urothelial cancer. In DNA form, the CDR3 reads TGTGCCAGCAGCTTACAAACTAGCGGAGCCTACAATGAGCAGTTCTTC. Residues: CASSLQTSGAYNEQFF.